This TCR beta chain appears in the sequencing data of a study of shared clonotypes between healthy human individuals. The assay ran at deep level. As processed by the authors: In the immunoSEQ data, sequences were junction-only and lacked quality scores, so filtering differed. This table comes from immunoSEQ multiplex PCR, and its TCRdb copy is limited to in-frame clones, with some not included. Clonal size and the V and J genes are those of that table, whereas D and trimming came from the DNA. This repertoire shows 2 million to 2.5 million clones, more than 85% found once; its top ten account for about 0.39%. Naive CD4+ cells were CD45RA-selected; the remaining cells were memory. With respect to this clone: The identical CDR3 is also encoded by other nucleotide sequences in the sample.

Material for sequencing was naive CD4+ T cells from PBMCs. Subset of the sample: CD45RA+ positively selected. This clonotype was sampled from a man younger than 30 in good health. Some clones in this sample may be carry-over from other donors' samples.

The CDR3 DNA is TGTGCCAGCAGTTCGGACAGCTACGAGCAGTACTTC. Amino acids: CASSSDSYEQYF. This chain joins TRBV6-6 and TRBJ2-7; D might be TRBD1 (6 bases). This CDR3 is 12 amino acids long. Germline CDR1 is MNHNY and CDR2 is SVGAGI (reference sequence). V lost 4 bases, J lost 3 bases, and 7 bases lay in between.